The source of this TCR beta chain is a study of T cells expressing NK-cell markers. Study context: It was from sorted CD3+CD56+NKG2C+, CD3+CD56+NKG2C- and CD3+CD56-NKG2C+ T cells that TCR beta repertoires came.

Generation of TCR beta cDNA was performed by 5'RACE template switching incorporating UMIs. TCRdb reworked the 5' RACE reads into one entry per CDR3 protein, no DNA. The listing contains 350,000 to 450,000 distinct CDR3 sequences. The CDR3 runs to 15 residues. Germline loops: CDR1 MDHEN, CDR2 SYDVKM. The sample consisted of blood T cells: a sorted CD56 or NKG2C T cell subset, CD4+ or CD8+ T cells, or bulk PBMC T cells (not recorded which). The V and J genes are TRBV28 and TRBJ1-6. The source is a man aged 18-75 years in good health. CDR3 protein: CASSLAAVYNSPLHF. The complete variable domain, with remaining parts taken from reference TRBV28 and TRBJ1-6, reads DVKVTQSSRYLVKRTGEKVFLECVQDMDHENMFWYRQDPGLGLRLIYFSYDVKMKEKGDIPEGYSVSREKKERFSLILESASTNQTSMYLCASSLAAVYNSPLHFGNGTRLTVT.